These 30 T cell receptor beta chains came from one sample sequenced in a study of lymphopenia after photon versus proton radiotherapy. Sequenced by immunoSEQ multiplex PCR; TCRdb stores in-frame clones only, minus some. This table holds 150,000 to 200,000 clones, about 88% found once. The sample consisted of peripheral blood, taken from a patient treated with photon-based radiotherapy. These receptors were obtained from a man aged 45-65 years with gastric cancer.

The CDR3 nucleotides read TGCAGCGTTGAACAGGGGCTAGTCCATGGCTACACCTTC. Encoded protein: CSVEQGLVHGYTF. This chain joins TRBV29-1 and TRBJ1-2; TRBD1 might be the D (6 bases). This CDR3 contains 13 residues. CDR1 SQVTM and CDR2 ANQGSEA come from the germline V gene. The ends were cut back, 2 bases at V and 6 bases at J, with 13 bases in the middle.

This clone appeared a few times. This chain links TRBV11-2 with TRBJ2-2; D is possibly TRBD1 (6 bases). The CDR3 runs 14 residues. V was pared by 4 bases and J by 7 bases, with 13 bases between. CDR1 and CDR2 (germline): SGHAT, FQNNGV. The CDR3 spells CASSSYREIGELFF. CDR3 nucleotides: TGTGCCAGCAGCTCTTACAGGGAGATCGGGGAGCTGTTTTTT. Using reference TRBV11-2 and TRBJ2-2 for the parts outside the CDR3, the full variable domain is EAGVAQSPRYKIIEKRQSVAFWCNPISGHATLYWYQQILGQGPKLLIQFQNNGVVDDSQLPKDRFSAERLKGVDSTLKIQPAKLEDSAVYLCASSSYREIGELFFGEGSRLTVL.

The gene calls are TRBV2 and TRBJ2-7, with 9 bases that match TRBD2. CDR1 and CDR2 from the germline V gene are SNHLY and FYNNEI. The J segment lost 3 bases and the V segment lost 7 bases, leaving 10 bases of the junction unmatched. CDR3 length equals 15 residues. CDR3 DNA sequence: TGTGCCAGCATAGGGGGACTAGCAGCCTACTACGAGCAGTACTTC. Translation gives CASIGGLAAYYEQYF.

V usage is TRBV19 and J usage is TRBJ1-2; 7 positions match TRBD1. Germline V gives CDR1 LNHDA, CDR2 SQIVND (reference sequence). Trimming took 6 bases from V and 4 from J; bases not matched to a gene: 5. This CDR3 is built from 13 residues. For the CDR3, the DNA is TGTGCCAGTAGCGAGACAGGGCTCTATGGCTACACCTTC. Protein sequence: CASSETGLYGYTF.

The chain couples TRBV5-4 to TRBJ2-3, with no clear D. Germline V CDR1 and CDR2: SGHNT, YYREEE (reference sequence). Trimming removed 0 bases from V and 0 bases from J, with 11 bases in between. This CDR3 is built from 16 residues. For the CDR3, the DNA is TGTGCCAGCAGCTTGGGAAGGCAGACTAGCACAGATACGCAGTATTTT. Translated: CASSLGRQTSTDTQYF.

Only a few counts were recorded for this clone. The rearrangement links TRBV2 to TRBJ2-2, with D unresolved. Germline values: CDR1 SNHLY, CDR2 FYNNEI. Trimming removed 2 bases at V and 0 bases at J, with 7 bases between. CDR3 length equals 15 residues. CDR3 residues: CASSETTPNTGELFF. CDR3 DNA sequence: TGTGCCAGCAGTGAAACTACACCGAACACCGGGGAGCTGTTTTTT. Supplemented by reference TRBV2 and TRBJ2-2, the full variable domain reads EPEVTQTPSHQVTQMGQEVILRCVPISNHLYFYWYRQILGQKVEFLVSFYNNEISEKSEIFDDQFSVERPDGSNFTLKIRSTKLEDSAMYFCASSETTPNTGELFFGEGSRLTVL.

This rearrangement joins TRBV19 to TRBJ2-5; 16 bases agree with TRBD2. Germline-derived CDR1 and CDR2 are LNHDA and SQIVND (reference sequence). The CDR3 extends over 17 amino acids. After removal of 5 bases from V and 5 bases from J, the junction contained 8 bases not matched to a gene. CDR3 in DNA: TGTGCCAGTAGTCCGGGGACTAGCGGGAGGGTGCGCGAGACCCAGTACTTC. This sequence encodes CASSPGTSGRVRETQYF.

The chain links TRBV18 to TRBJ2-7, with D tentatively TRBD1 or TRBD2 (5 bases each). Per the germline V gene, CDR1 is KGHSH and CDR2 is LQKENI. V lost 2 bases to trimming and J lost 0 bases, with 8 bases between them. The CDR3 is 14 amino acids. The CDR3 spells CASSPWDHSYEQYF. The CDR3, as DNA: TGTGCCAGCTCACCATGGGACCACTCCTACGAGCAGTACTTC.

This clone was counted between two and nine times. The chain links TRBV7-8 to TRBJ1-5, with a weak D call TRBD1 (6 bases). Germline assignment: CDR1 SGHVS and CDR2 FQNEAQ. This CDR3 region has 14 residues. V was shortened by 4 bases and J by 5 bases, with 12 bases between the two germline ends. For the CDR3, the DNA is TGTGCCAGCAGCTGGGGCAGGGGAGATCAGCCCCAGCATTTT. Its protein is CASSWGRGDQPQHF.

The chain couples TRBV27 to TRBJ2-1, with D perhaps TRBD1 or TRBD2 (5 bases each). Trimming removed 5 bases from V and 1 base from J, with 15 bases in between. The length of the CDR3 is 16 residues. Germline assignment: CDR1 MNHEY and CDR2 SMNVEV (reference sequence). In nucleotides, the CDR3 is TGTGCCAGCAGTACCCGGCTAGAGGGGTCCTACAATGAGCAGTTCTTC. Encoded protein: CASSTRLEGSYNEQFF.

The chain uses TRBV7-2 and TRBJ2-1; 9 bases are shared with TRBD2. J was trimmed by 7 bases and V by 4 bases; bases with no gene match: 11. Germline V CDR1 and CDR2: SGHTA, FQGNSA. This CDR3 is built from 16 residues. This chain's CDR3 is CASSYQIAGGGNEQFF. CDR3 sequence (DNA): TGTGCCAGCAGCTACCAGATCGCGGGAGGGGGAAATGAGCAGTTCTTC.

The CDR3 DNA sequence: TGTGCCTGGAGTGTACAGGCAGGGGGCGGCAATCAGCCCCAGCATTTT. This translates into CAWSVQAGGGNQPQHF. This chain joins TRBV30 and TRBJ1-5; 8 nucleotides match TRBD1. CDR3 length equals 16 residues. With V trimmed by 0 bases and J by 2 bases, 6 bases remained unmatched. Germline assignment: CDR1 GTSNPN and CDR2 SVGIG (reference sequence).

This chain uses TRBV18 with TRBJ2-3; perhaps D is TRBD1 or TRBD2 (6 bases each). The CDR3 has 15 residues. Per germline, CDR1 KGHSH and CDR2 LQKENI. Trimming shortened V by 1 base and J by 6 bases, and 14 bases separated the two germline ends. The chain's CDR3 is CASSPQGGTPDTQYF. Written as DNA, the CDR3 is TGTGCCAGCTCACCACAAGGGGGGACGCCTGATACGCAGTATTTT.

The gene calls are TRBV9 and TRBJ1-4; possible D gene TRBD1, 6 bases. Germline V lookup: CDR1 SGDLS, CDR2 YYNGEE. The CDR3 runs to 15 residues. V was cut by 0 bases and J by 7 bases, with 13 bases left in between. CDR3 coding DNA: TGTGCCAGCAGCGTAGAGGGGGTGCCGGGTGAAAAACTGTTTTTT. As protein: CASSVEGVPGEKLFF.

V is TRBV6-5 and J is TRBJ2-7; 13 positions match TRBD2. V was clipped by 2 bases and J by 3 bases; unmatched bases: 1. Germline V CDR1 and CDR2: MNHEY, SVGAGI. CDR3 length: 15 amino acids. This CDR3 reads CASSYGTSGNYEQYF. The CDR3 region has the DNA TGTGCCAGCAGTTACGGGACTAGCGGGAACTACGAGCAGTACTTC.

In this sample, this clone turned up a few times. V gene TRBV2 combines with J gene TRBJ1-4; D not resolved. Germline CDR1 and CDR2: SNHLY and FYNNEI. This CDR3 is built from 16 residues. V was shortened by 4 bases and J by 0 bases, with 12 bases between the two germline ends. The CDR3 is CASSGHRRTTNEKLFF. As DNA, the CDR3 is TGTGCCAGCAGTGGACACCGAAGAACAACTAATGAAAAACTGTTTTTT.

This chain links TRBV6-6 with TRBJ2-5, with 7 bases identical to TRBD2. Germline CDR1 and CDR2: MNHNY and SVGAGI (reference sequence). This CDR3 is 15 amino acids long. Losses at the gene ends were 3 bases for V and 5 bases for J; bases not matched to a gene: 9. This chain's CDR3 is CASSYLAGARETQYF. In DNA form, the CDR3 reads TGTGCCAGCAGTTATCTCGCGGGAGCGAGGGAGACCCAGTACTTC.

This clone was recorded a few times. Other DNA sequences of this sample code for an identical CDR3. The chain uses TRBV29-1 and TRBJ2-3; D gene unclear. In germline, CDR1 is SQVTM, CDR2 ANQGSEA. CDR3 length equals 13 residues. V was shortened by 2 bases and J by 1 base, with 7 bases between the two germline ends. For the CDR3, the DNA is TGCAGCGTTGAAAGGGCTCGCACAGATACGCAGTATTTT. This codes for CSVERARTDTQYF.

The chain couples TRBV4-1 to TRBJ1-4, with D unclear. Germline V lookup: CDR1 MGHRA, CDR2 YSYEKL. The CDR3 length is 15 residues. Deletions cut 1 base from V and 0 bases from J, with 6 bases between. The CDR3 coding sequence is TGCGCCAGCAGCCAAGGGGCAGCAACTAATGAAAAACTGTTTTTT. Its translation is CASSQGAATNEKLFF.

The chain couples TRBV19 to TRBJ2-7, with D possibly matching TRBD2 (6 bases). This CDR3 has 16 amino acids. Between the trimmed V and J ends, which lost 2 bases and 3 bases, there was a span of 17 bases. CDR1 is LNHDA, CDR2 SQIVND, per germline (reference sequence). The CDR3 sequence: CASSISGARGDYEQYF. CDR3 bases: TGTGCCAGTAGTATATCGGGAGCGAGGGGCGACTACGAGCAGTACTTC.

The gene calls are TRBV5-1 and TRBJ2-3; a possible D gene is TRBD2 (5 bases). From germline, CDR1 is SGHRS and CDR2 YFSETQ. This CDR3 region has 13 residues. Trimming stripped 0 bases from V and 6 bases from J, with 8 bases between. Here the CDR3 DNA reads TGCGCCAGCAGCTTGGCTAGGGAGGATACGCAGTATTTT. It codes for CASSLAREDTQYF.

The chain couples TRBV5-1 to TRBJ2-3; D uncertain. The CDR3 runs to 13 residues. V was cut by 4 bases and J by 6 bases, with 12 bases left in between. Germline loops: CDR1 SGHRS, CDR2 YFSETQ. CDR3 amino acids: CASSPLSPDTQYF. The DNA of the CDR3 is TGCGCCAGCAGCCCCCTGAGCCCGGATACGCAGTATTTT.

The chain carries TRBV4-1 and TRBJ2-5, with TRBD2 matching over 8 bases. The CDR3 contains 16 residues. V shed 0 bases, J shed 4 bases, and the junction held 7 bases outside the gene matches. Germline CDR1 and CDR2: MGHRA and YSYEKL. The CDR3 nucleotides read TGCGCCAGCAGCCAAGATCTAATGGCGGGAGGAGAGACCCAGTACTTC. Its protein is CASSQDLMAGGETQYF.

The chain is built from TRBV28 and TRBJ1-2; D unclear. Germline V lookup: CDR1 MDHEN, CDR2 SYDVKM. This CDR3 region has 13 residues. Trimming pared 4 bases from V and 5 bases from J, leaving 11 bases between. For the CDR3, the DNA is TGTGCCAGCAGTTCGGGCGGTTCATATGGCTACACCTTC. This codes for CASSSGGSYGYTF.

The V gene is TRBV19, the J gene TRBJ2-3, with D tentatively TRBD1 (6 bases). The germline CDR1 and CDR2 sequences are LNHDA and SQIVND (reference sequence). Deletions cut 7 bases from V and 0 bases from J, with 17 bases between. The CDR3 spans 16 residues. The CDR3 spells CASNPTGTFSTDTQYF. CDR3 nucleotides: TGTGCCAGTAACCCGACAGGCACCTTTAGCACAGATACGCAGTATTTT.

The chain's CDR3 is CASSLGLAGAPSYEQYF. The CDR3 bases are TGTGCCAGCAGCTTAGGACTAGCGGGGGCCCCATCCTACGAGCAGTACTTC. This chain links TRBV7-8 with TRBJ2-7; TRBD2 matches 12 bases. The CDR3 consists of 17 residues. Germline trimming cut 1 base from V and 1 base from J; bases unmatched to any gene: 5. Germline values: CDR1 SGHVS, CDR2 FQNEAQ. Combining the CDR3 with reference TRBV7-8 and TRBJ2-7 gives the whole variable domain GAGVSQSPRYKVAKRGQDVALRCDPISGHVSLFWYQQALGQGPEFLTYFQNEAQLDKSGLPSDRFFAERPEGSVSTLKIQRTQQEDSAVYLCASSLGLAGAPSYEQYFGPGTRLTVT.

This clone was detected only once. The gene calls are TRBV30 and TRBJ1-2, with 7 bases identical to TRBD1. With 2 bases clipped from V and 4 bases from J, the junction kept 7 bases outside the gene matches. CDR3 length equals 14 residues. Germline V gene lookup returns CDR1 GTSNPN and CDR2 SVGIG (reference sequence). CDR3 DNA sequence: TGTGCCTGGAGTCCGACAGGGATAGGCTATGGCTACACCTTC. As protein: CAWSPTGIGYGYTF.

The genes are TRBV7-7 and TRBJ2-2, with D maybe TRBD2 (5 bases). The CDR3 has 16 amino acids. V was shortened by 7 bases and J by 0 bases, with 15 bases between the two germline ends. Germline loops: CDR1 SSHAT, CDR2 FNYEAQ (reference sequence). CDR3 in amino acids: CASTYSSEPNTGELFF. The CDR3 bases are TGTGCCAGCACCTACAGTAGCGAACCGAACACCGGGGAGCTGTTTTTT. Together with reference TRBV7-7 and TRBJ2-2, the CDR3 gives the full variable domain: GAGVSQSPRYKVTKRGQDVTLRCDPISSHATLYWYQQALGQGPEFLTYFNYEAQPDKSGLPSDRFSAERPEGSISTLTIQRTEQRDSAMYRCASTYSSEPNTGELFFGEGSRLTVL.

This chain connects TRBV7-9 to TRBJ1-2, with 11 bases lining up with TRBD1. CDR1 SEHNR and CDR2 FQNEAQ come from the germline V gene (reference sequence). V lost 5 bases, J lost 7 bases, and 12 bases stayed unmatched. The CDR3 totals 16 residues. The CDR3 protein is CASSPRGQGATGGYTF. In DNA form, the CDR3 reads TGTGCCAGCAGCCCCCGAGGACAGGGGGCGACGGGTGGCTACACCTTC. The full variable domain, its missing parts supplied by reference TRBV7-9 and TRBJ1-2, is DTGVSQNPRHKITKRGQNVTFRCDPISEHNRLYWYRQTLGQGPEFLTYFQNEAQLEKSRLLSDRFSAERPKGSFSTLEIQRTEQGDSAMYLCASSPRGQGATGGYTFGSGTRLTVV.

The gene calls are TRBV7-2 and TRBJ2-7; TRBD2 aligns across 15 bases. J lost 6 bases, V lost 2 bases, and 8 bases had no gene match. Germline V gene data show CDR1 as SGHTA and CDR2 as FQGNSA. The CDR3 length is 17 residues. This chain's CDR3 is CASSLRSGLAGGPEQYF. In DNA, the CDR3 is TGTGCCAGCAGCTTACGGAGCGGACTAGCGGGAGGGCCCGAGCAGTACTTC.